This T cell receptor beta chain was sequenced for a study of shared clonotypes between healthy human individuals. Points from the study as a whole: Across subsets, estimated richness was generally greater for naive than for memory populations. Clonotype sharing across a handful of donors was observed for roughly 5% of naive CD4 clonotypes. Relative to clonotypes present in all four donors, those not shared had lower generation probabilities.

Libraries were prepared by immunoSEQ multiplex PCR; TCRdb keeps only in-frame clonotypes and omits some of them. The sample contains under 2,000,000 clones, around 96% of which appear only once. Of note for this clone: Its target is not known.

This CDR3 contains 13 residues. The germline CDR1 and CDR2 sequences are MNHEY and SVGAGI. The germline V and J ends were trimmed by 7 bases and 2 bases, with 12 bases remaining between them. Naive CD8 cells lacked CD45RO, underwent positive selection for CCR7 and left out terminally differentiated effector memory CD45RA+ cells. Recent vaccinations or acute infections were absent in the healthy HIV-negative adult donors. The source is a man between 18 and 29 years old in good health. Sequenced input: naive CD8+ T cells sorted from blood. This chain links TRBV6-5 with TRBJ2-7; D not resolved. CDR3: CASTPGIAYEQYF. The CDR3 DNA reads as TGTGCCAGCACGCCAGGTATCGCCTACGAGCAGTACTTC.